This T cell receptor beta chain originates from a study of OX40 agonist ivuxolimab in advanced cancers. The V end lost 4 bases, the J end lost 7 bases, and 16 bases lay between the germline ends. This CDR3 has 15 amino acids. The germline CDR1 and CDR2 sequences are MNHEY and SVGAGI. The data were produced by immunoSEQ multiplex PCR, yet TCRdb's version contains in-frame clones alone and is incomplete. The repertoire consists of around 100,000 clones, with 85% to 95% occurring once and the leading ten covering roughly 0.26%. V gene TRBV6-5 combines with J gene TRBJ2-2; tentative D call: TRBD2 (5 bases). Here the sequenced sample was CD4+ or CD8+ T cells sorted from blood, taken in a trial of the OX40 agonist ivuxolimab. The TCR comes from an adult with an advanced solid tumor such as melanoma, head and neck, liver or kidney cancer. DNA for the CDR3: TGTGCCAGCAGTTTTGACTACCCCGTGATCGGGGAGCTGTTTTTT. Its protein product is CASSFDYPVIGELFF.